Below, 26 T cell receptor beta chains from the same sample are listed, as sequenced in a study of beta chain features in type 1 diabetes (dated by TCRdb to 2017 to 2018). Study-wide findings and limitations: Type 1 diabetes patients showed a moderate but significant shortening of TCRB CDR3 length in all four CD4+ subsets.

Libraries came from the immunoSEQ multiplex PCR assay. The entire isolated RNA was reverse transcribed using the High Capacity cDNA Reverse Transcription Kit, and thus expressed TCRB transcripts were sequenced. TCRdb took this table from immuneACCESS and kept in-frame rearrangements with V and J called. Such tables lack part of the clones; where checked against another copy, unresolved V genes explain under half of the gap, and the rest is unexplained. The sample includes nearly 350,000 clones, with 9.3% observed a single time. Roughly 1% of the sample is held by the ten biggest clonotypes. No cognate antigen is known for these TCRs. The sequencing input was central memory CD4+ T cells from blood. The receptors derive from a man aged 25 to 40 with type 1 diabetes.

The genes are TRBV7-9 and TRBJ2-3; TRBD1 matches at 7 bases. The junction had 1 base not matched to a gene; V was cut back by 3 bases and J by 1 base. The CDR3 runs to 14 residues. Germline loops: CDR1 SEHNR, CDR2 FQNEAQ (reference sequence). CDR3 protein: CASSFGQGTDTQYF. CDR3 DNA sequence: TGTGCCAGCAGCTTCGGACAGGGCACAGATACGCAGTATTTT.

The rearrangement uses TRBV9 and TRBJ2-3; tentative D call: TRBD2 (6 bases). The CDR3 has 15 residues. Trimming pared 1 base from V and 1 base from J, leaving 10 bases between. CDR1 and CDR2 (germline): SGDLS, YYNGEE. The CDR3 nucleotides are TGTGCCAGCAGCGTACTAGCGTATGGCACAGATACGCAGTATTTT. Its translation is CASSVLAYGTDTQYF.

This chain connects TRBV6-5 to TRBJ1-4; 7 bases are shared with TRBD1. The CDR3 runs to 14 residues. CDR1 is MNHEY, CDR2 SVGAGI, per germline. J gave up 4 bases and V 6 bases, and 5 bases lay outside the gene matches. CDR3 bases: TGTGCCAGCAGACAACCAGGGGGTAATGAAAAACTGTTTTTT. It translates to CASRQPGGNEKLFF.

The V gene is TRBV9, the J gene TRBJ2-2; D not resolved. The germline V gene encodes CDR1 SGDLS and CDR2 YYNGEE. V shed 4 bases and J shed 7 bases, with 8 bases lying between them. This CDR3 has 12 residues. CDR3 sequence reads: CASSLEIGELFF. Here the CDR3 DNA reads TGTGCCAGCAGCTTAGAAATCGGGGAGCTGTTTTTT. Full variable domain (remainder filled in from reference TRBV9 and TRBJ2-2): DSGVTQTPKHLITATGQRVTLRCSPRSGDLSVYWYQQSLDQGLQFLIQYYNGEERAKGNILERFSAQQFPDLHSELNLSSLELGDSALYFCASSLEIGELFFGEGSRLTVL.

In this sample, this clone turned up a few times. The V call is TRBV7-2, the J call TRBJ2-1; 8 bases are shared with TRBD2. The CDR3 has 15 amino acids. CDR1 is SGHTA, CDR2 FQGNSA, per germline. V was pared by 5 bases and J by 6 bases, with 9 bases of the junction left unmatched. The CDR3 nucleotides are TGTGCCAGCAGCGCCCCGGGACTAGTTGGCAATGAGCAGTTCTTC. Amino acid sequence: CASSAPGLVGNEQFF.

This clone was observed at least ten times. The chain employs TRBV2 and TRBJ2-3; 9 bases agree with TRBD2. The CDR3 length is 16 residues. Trimming cost V 7 bases and J 0 bases; bases outside gene matches: 8. Germline V lookup: CDR1 SNHLY, CDR2 FYNNEI. The CDR3: CASNGGGGVSTDTQYF. CDR3 bases: TGTGCCAGCAATGGAGGCGGGGGGGTAAGCACAGATACGCAGTATTTT.

This clone occurred a few times. The J gene is TRBJ2-7, the V gene TRBV6-1; 12 bases agree with TRBD1. The V gene's germline CDR1 is MNHNS and CDR2 SASEGT. The CDR3 length is 14 residues. V shed 6 bases, J shed 5 bases, and the junction held 5 bases outside the gene matches. CDR3 sequence reads: CASRLGQGAHEQYF. The DNA for the CDR3 is TGTGCCAGCAGATTGGGACAGGGGGCCCACGAGCAGTACTTC.

This clone was recorded a few times. J is TRBJ1-5 and V is TRBV19; 9 nucleotides line up with TRBD1. The CDR3 length is 14 residues. The germline gives CDR1 LNHDA, CDR2 SQIVND (reference sequence). J gave up 6 bases and V 10 bases, and 10 bases lay outside the gene matches. CDR3 residues: CATWDRDGGQPQHF. The CDR3 DNA follows: TGTGCCACCTGGGACAGGGACGGAGGTCAGCCCCAGCATTTT.

In the case of this clone: The same CDR3 arises from other DNA sequences in this sample as well. The genes are TRBV2 and TRBJ1-5; possibly TRBD1 for D (5 bases). Germline V CDR1 and CDR2: SNHLY, FYNNEI. The CDR3 is 14 amino acids. Trimming took 5 bases from V and 0 from J, leaving 8 bases between them. The CDR3 bases are TGTGCCAGCAGTCGTCAGGGTAGCAATCAGCCCCAGCATTTT. Amino acids: CASSRQGSNQPQHF.

This clone showed up just a few times. The gene calls are TRBV7-2 and TRBJ2-1, with unresolved D. The CDR3 has 16 residues. Trimming removed 1 base at V and 0 bases at J, with 10 bases between. Germline-derived CDR1 and CDR2 are SGHTA and FQGNSA. In nucleotides, the CDR3 is TGTGCCAGCAGCTTAGAAGGCAGCAGCTCCTACAATGAGCAGTTCTTC. It yields the protein CASSLEGSSSYNEQFF.

This clone was observed a handful of times. The V and J genes are TRBV7-2 and TRBJ1-1, with D uncertain. The V gene's germline CDR1 is SGHTA and CDR2 FQGNSA. This CDR3 comprises 12 residues. With 1 base removed from V and 5 bases from J, the gap between germline ends came to 5 bases. CDR3 nucleotide sequence: TGTGCCAGCAGCTTAGGGTGGACTGAAGCTTTCTTT. This sequence encodes CASSLGWTEAFF. Together with reference TRBV7-2 and TRBJ1-1, the CDR3 gives the full variable domain: GAGVSQSPSNKVTEKGKDVELRCDPISGHTALYWYRQSLGQGLEFLIYFQGNSAPDKSGLPSDRFSAERTGGSVSTLTIQRTQQEDSAVYLCASSLGWTEAFFGQGTRLTVV.

V usage is TRBV19 and J usage is TRBJ1-2; a weak D match, TRBD1 (6 bases). CDR1 is LNHDA, CDR2 SQIVND, per germline (reference sequence). The CDR3 is made up of 14 amino acids. The V gene lost 2 bases and the J gene lost 4 bases, with 11 bases spanning the gap. The CDR3 region has the DNA TGTGCCAGTAGTATACAACAGGGCATCTATGGCTACACCTTC. This sequence encodes CASSIQQGIYGYTF.

This clone was seen a handful of times. The genes are TRBV7-6 and TRBJ2-5, with D possibly matching TRBD2 (5 bases). The J call may be mistaken, given a closer DNA end match to TRBJ2-7. This CDR3 is 12 amino acids long. The germline CDR1 and CDR2 sequences are SGHVS and FNYEAQ. The CDR3 nucleotides read TGTGCCAGCAGCTTAGATGCGGGCGAGCAGTACTTC. It codes for CASSLDAGEQYF.

This clone was detected only a few times. The chain recombines TRBV5-6 with TRBJ2-3, with TRBD1 matching over 7 bases. The germline CDR1 and CDR2 sequences are SGHDT and YYEEEE. CDR3 length: 13 amino acids. Trimming at V came to 5 bases and at J to 2 bases, leaving 2 bases not matched to a gene. In DNA, the CDR3 is TGTGCCAGCAGTGACAGGGTCACAGATACGCAGTATTTT. Amino acids: CASSDRVTDTQYF.

The chain joins TRBV28 to TRBJ1-5; D is possibly TRBD1 (5 bases). Deletions cut 6 bases from V and 3 bases from J, with 12 bases between. This CDR3 contains 14 residues. CDR1 is MDHEN and CDR2 is SYDVKM in the germline V gene. The CDR3 loop is CASRFRQLNQPQHF. The CDR3 region has the DNA TGTGCCAGCAGATTCAGACAGCTCAATCAGCCCCAGCATTTT.

J is TRBJ1-2 and V is TRBV25-1; D ambiguous. Germline assignment: CDR1 MGHDK and CDR2 SYGVNS. CDR3 length: 15 residues. The V end lost 1 base, the J end lost 0 bases, and 9 bases lay between the germline ends. CDR3 region: CASSEFRGTNYGYTF. The CDR3 DNA reads as TGTGCCAGCAGTGAATTCCGAGGGACTAACTATGGCTACACCTTC.

The sample holds a few counts of this clone. For the CDR3, the DNA is TGTGCCAGCACACTTTGGATCCACGAGCAGTACTTC. Amino acids: CASTLWIHEQYF. The chain recombines TRBV28 with TRBJ2-7; D remains ambiguous. Germline CDR1 reads MDHEN; CDR2 reads SYDVKM. V dropped 7 bases and J dropped 5 bases, with 12 bases sitting between them. There are 12 residues in the CDR3.

This clone has a handful of counts. The chain couples TRBV27 to TRBJ2-3; TRBD2 matches 10 bases. V trimming: 6 bases; J trimming: 5 bases; junction bases outside the gene matches: 8. The CDR3 runs to 15 residues. Germline V lookup: CDR1 MNHEY, CDR2 SMNVEV (reference sequence). In DNA form, the CDR3 reads TGTGCCAGCAGCAGAGGACTAGCGGAGAGAGATACGCAGTATTTT. It encodes CASSRGLAERDTQYF.

V usage is TRBV7-9 and J usage is TRBJ1-2, with a possible D match to TRBD1 (5 bases). The CDR3 covers 15 residues. Germline CDR1 reads SEHNR; CDR2 reads FQNEAQ (reference sequence). V lost 1 base to trimming and J lost 4 bases, with 13 bases between them. As DNA, the CDR3 is TGTGCCAGCAGCTTAGGTGGGACCGCTACCTATGGCTACACCTTC. Its translation: CASSLGGTATYGYTF.

This clone has more than one count but fewer than ten. The rearrangement links TRBV27 to TRBJ2-2, with TRBD1 as a possible D gene (6 bases). CDR1 is MNHEY, CDR2 SMNVEV, per germline (reference sequence). V lost 1 base to trimming and J lost 6 bases, with 15 bases between them. This CDR3 is built from 16 residues. The DNA for the CDR3 is TGTGCCAGCAGTTTATTGGGGGCTCTTGTTCCCGGGGAGCTGTTTTTT. Translation: CASSLLGALVPGELFF.

This clone was found a few times. The chain couples TRBV7-9 to TRBJ2-3; 9 bases match TRBD2. The CDR3 is made up of 16 amino acids. The trim removed 5 bases at V and 3 bases at J, leaving 9 bases unmatched. Looked up from germline, CDR1 is SEHNR and CDR2 is FQNEAQ (reference sequence). In DNA, the CDR3 is TGTGCCAGCAGCCGCGATAGCGGGGGAGCAACAGATACGCAGTATTTT. It codes for CASSRDSGGATDTQYF.

This clone was counted ten times or more. The junction differs from germline at one of its ends, possibly a read error. This chain uses TRBV7-9 with TRBJ2-2, with D perhaps TRBD1 (5 bases). The germline V gene encodes CDR1 SEHNR and CDR2 FQNEAQ (reference sequence). This CDR3 contains 13 residues. Here the CDR3 reads CASRLDSSGELFF. Written as DNA, the CDR3 is TGTGCCAGCAGGTTAGACAGTTCCGGGGAGCTGTTTTTT.

The chain employs TRBV6-5 and TRBJ1-1; TRBD1 matches at 7 bases. V trimming: 4 bases; J trimming: 9 bases; junction bases outside the gene matches: 17. Per germline, CDR1 MNHEY and CDR2 SVGAGI. The CDR3 covers 16 residues. This CDR3 reads CASSSPYLTGRQKAFF. In DNA, the CDR3 is TGTGCCAGCAGTTCCCCCTATCTGACAGGGCGTCAAAAAGCTTTCTTT.

The CDR3 loop reads CASRPTTGTVKGGSSYEQYF. The CDR3 DNA follows: TGTGCCAGCAGACCAACAACTGGGACAGTTAAAGGAGGTAGCTCCTACGAGCAGTACTTC. V and J are TRBV28 and TRBJ2-7; 7 bases map to TRBD1. The germline CDR1 and CDR2 sequences are MDHEN and SYDVKM. With 6 bases clipped from V and 0 bases from J, the junction kept 23 bases outside the gene matches. The CDR3 is 20 amino acids.

This chain's CDR3 is CASSSEDTQYF. Here the CDR3 DNA reads TGTGCCAGCAGTTCGGAAGATACGCAGTATTTT. The chain has TRBV28 and TRBJ2-3; no definite D call. This CDR3 contains 11 residues. Germline lookup yields CDR1 MDHEN and CDR2 SYDVKM. Trimming took off 4 bases at V and 5 bases at J, with 4 bases between the two ends.

This clone turned up a few times. The V and J genes are TRBV28 and TRBJ2-7; D is unclear. Trimming removed 2 bases at V and 0 bases at J, with 11 bases between. CDR3 length: 15 amino acids. Germline CDR1 reads MDHEN; CDR2 reads SYDVKM. The CDR3 DNA reads TGTGCCAGCAGTTTAAGGACGAGGAGCTCCTACGAGCAGTACTTC. It encodes CASSLRTRSSYEQYF.